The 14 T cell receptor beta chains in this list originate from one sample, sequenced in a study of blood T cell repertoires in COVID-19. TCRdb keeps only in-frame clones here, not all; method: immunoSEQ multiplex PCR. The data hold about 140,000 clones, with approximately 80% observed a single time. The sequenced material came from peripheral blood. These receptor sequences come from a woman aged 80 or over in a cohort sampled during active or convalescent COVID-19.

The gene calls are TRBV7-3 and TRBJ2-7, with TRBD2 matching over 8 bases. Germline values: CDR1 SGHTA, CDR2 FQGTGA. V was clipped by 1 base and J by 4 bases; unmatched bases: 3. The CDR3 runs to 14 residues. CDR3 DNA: TGTGCCAGCAGCTTAAGGCGGGGGGAATACGAGCAGTACTTC. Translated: CASSLRRGEYEQYF.

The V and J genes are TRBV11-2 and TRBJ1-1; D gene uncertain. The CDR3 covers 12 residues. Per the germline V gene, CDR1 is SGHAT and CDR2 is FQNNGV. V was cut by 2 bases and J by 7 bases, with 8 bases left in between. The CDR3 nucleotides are TGTGCCAGCAGCTTATACCGAGATGAAGCTTTCTTT. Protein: CASSLYRDEAFF.

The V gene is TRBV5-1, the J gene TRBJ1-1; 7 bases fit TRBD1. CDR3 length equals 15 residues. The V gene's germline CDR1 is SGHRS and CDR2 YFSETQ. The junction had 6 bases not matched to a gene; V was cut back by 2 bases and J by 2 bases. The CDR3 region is CASSFGDRDNTEAFF. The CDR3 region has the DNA TGCGCCAGCAGCTTCGGGGACAGAGATAACACTGAAGCTTTCTTT. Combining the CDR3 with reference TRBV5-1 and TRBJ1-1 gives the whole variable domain KAGVTQTPRYLIKTRGQQVTLSCSPISGHRSVSWYQQTPGQGLQFLFEYFSETQRNKGNFPGRFSGRQFSNSRSEMNVSTLELGDSALYLCASSFGDRDNTEAFFGQGTRLTVV.

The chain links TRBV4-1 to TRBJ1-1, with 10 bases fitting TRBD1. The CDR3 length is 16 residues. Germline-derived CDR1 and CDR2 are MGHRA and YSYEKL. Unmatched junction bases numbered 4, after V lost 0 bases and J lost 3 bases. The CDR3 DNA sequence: TGCGCCAGCAGCCAAGAAGGGACAGGGGCGGACACTGAAGCTTTCTTT. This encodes CASSQEGTGADTEAFF.

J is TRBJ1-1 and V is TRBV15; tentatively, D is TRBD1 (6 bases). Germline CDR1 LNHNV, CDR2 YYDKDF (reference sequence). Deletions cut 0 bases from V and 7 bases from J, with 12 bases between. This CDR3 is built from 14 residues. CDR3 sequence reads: CATSRDRGSIEAFF. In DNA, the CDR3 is TGTGCCACCAGCAGAGATAGGGGGTCAATTGAAGCTTTCTTT.

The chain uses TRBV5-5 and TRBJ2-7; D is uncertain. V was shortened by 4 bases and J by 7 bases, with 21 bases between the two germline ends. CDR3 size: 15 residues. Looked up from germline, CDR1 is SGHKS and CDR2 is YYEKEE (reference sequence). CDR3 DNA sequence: TGTGCCAGCAGCCCGCGCGGTGCCCAGCCTTTTGAGCAGTACGTC. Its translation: CASSPRGAQPFEQYV.

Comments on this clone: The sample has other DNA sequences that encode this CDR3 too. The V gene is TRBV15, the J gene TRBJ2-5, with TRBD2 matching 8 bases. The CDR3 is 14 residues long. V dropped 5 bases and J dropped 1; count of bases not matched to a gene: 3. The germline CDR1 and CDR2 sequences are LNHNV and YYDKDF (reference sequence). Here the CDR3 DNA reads TGTGCCACCAGCCGGGGGGGCCTCCAAGAGACCCAGTACTTC. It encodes CATSRGGLQETQYF.

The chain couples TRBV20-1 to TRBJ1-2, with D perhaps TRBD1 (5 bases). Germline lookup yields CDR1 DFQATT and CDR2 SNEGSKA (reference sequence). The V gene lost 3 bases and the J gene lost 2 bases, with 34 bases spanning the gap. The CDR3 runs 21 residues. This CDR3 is CSASSGGQAMEGYWGNYGYTF. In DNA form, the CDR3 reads TGCAGTGCTAGTTCGGGTGGGCAGGCCATGGAAGGATACTGGGGCAACTATGGCTACACCTTC.

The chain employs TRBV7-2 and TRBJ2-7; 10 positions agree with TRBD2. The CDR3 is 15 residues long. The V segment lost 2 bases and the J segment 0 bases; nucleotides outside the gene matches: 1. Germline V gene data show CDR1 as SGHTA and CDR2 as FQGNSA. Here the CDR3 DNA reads TGTGCCAGCAGCTTAACTAGCGGGGTCTCCTACGAGCAGTACGTC. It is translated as CASSLTSGVSYEQYV.

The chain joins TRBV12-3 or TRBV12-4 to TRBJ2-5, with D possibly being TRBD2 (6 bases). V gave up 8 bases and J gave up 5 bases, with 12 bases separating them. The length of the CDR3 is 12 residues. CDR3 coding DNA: TGTGCCAGCCGGCGGGAACGCGAGACCCAGTACTTC. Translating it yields CASRRERETQYF.

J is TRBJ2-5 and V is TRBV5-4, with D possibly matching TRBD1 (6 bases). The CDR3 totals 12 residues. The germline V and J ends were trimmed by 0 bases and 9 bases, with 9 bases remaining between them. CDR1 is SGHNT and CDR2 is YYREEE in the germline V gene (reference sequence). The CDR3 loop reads CASSLDRTAQYF. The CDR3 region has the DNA TGTGCCAGCAGCTTGGATAGGACAGCCCAGTACTTC.

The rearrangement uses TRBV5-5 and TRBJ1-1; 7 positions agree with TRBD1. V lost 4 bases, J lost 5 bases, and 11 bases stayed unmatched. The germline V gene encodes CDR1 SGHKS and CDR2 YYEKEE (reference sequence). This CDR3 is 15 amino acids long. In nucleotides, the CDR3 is TGTGCCAGCAGCCCGCAGGGGGGATGGGGGACTGAAGCTTTCTTT. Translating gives CASSPQGGWGTEAFF.

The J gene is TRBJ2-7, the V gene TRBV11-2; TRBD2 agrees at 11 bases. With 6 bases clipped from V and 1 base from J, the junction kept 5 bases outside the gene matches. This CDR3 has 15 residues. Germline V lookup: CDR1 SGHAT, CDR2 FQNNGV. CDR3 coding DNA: TGTGCCAGCAGAAAAACTAGCGGGGGATCCTACGAGCAGTACTTC. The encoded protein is CASRKTSGGSYEQYF. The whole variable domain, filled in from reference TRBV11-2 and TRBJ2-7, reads EAGVAQSPRYKIIEKRQSVAFWCNPISGHATLYWYQQILGQGPKLLIQFQNNGVVDDSQLPKDRFSAERLKGVDSTLKIQPAKLEDSAVYLCASRKTSGGSYEQYFGPGTRLTVT.

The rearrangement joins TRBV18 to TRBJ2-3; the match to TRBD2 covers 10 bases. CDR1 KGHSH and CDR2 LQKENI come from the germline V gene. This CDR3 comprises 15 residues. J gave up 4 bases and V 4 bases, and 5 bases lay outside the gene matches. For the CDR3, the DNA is TGTGCCAGCTCACGTACTAGCGGGGTAGCAGATACGCAGTATTTT. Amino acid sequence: CASSRTSGVADTQYF. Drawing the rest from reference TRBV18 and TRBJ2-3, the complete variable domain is NAGVMQNPRHLVRRRGQEARLRCSPMKGHSHVYWYRQLPEEGLKFMVYLQKENIIDESGMPKERFSAEFPKEGPSILRIQQVVRGDSAAYFCASSRTSGVADTQYFGPGTRLTVL.